This is a list of T cell receptor beta chains from one sample in a study of post-analysis software for immune sequencing data. Each CDR3 protein gets one entry after TCRdb re-called the PCR reads with MiXCR. This table has 400,000 to 500,000 distinct CDR3 sequences, 39% appearing once. The sample consisted of blood. These receptors originate from a girl aged 2-15 years with multiple sclerosis. Each CDR3 is given with its conserved first and last residue. Fields, in order: clone size, J gene, V gene, D gene, CDR3 protein, CDR3 DNA. A D gene is named only where the DNA matches it firmly. Where a row states a size, it is once, few, many or the class of an expanded clone; other rows omit it.

abundance: once; j_gene: TRBJ2-3; v_gene: TRBV7-3; d_gene: .; CDR3aa: CASSARGGHDTQYF; CDR3nt: TGTGCCAGCAGCGCTCGTGGGGGGCATGATACGCAGTATTTT
abundance: .; j_gene: TRBJ1-2; v_gene: TRBV28; d_gene: .; CDR3aa: CASSTDSQNYGYTF; CDR3nt: TGTGCCAGCAGTACGGACAGCCAAAACTATGGCTACACCTTC
abundance: .; j_gene: TRBJ2-4; v_gene: TRBV12-3/TRBV12-4; d_gene: TRBD2; CDR3aa: CASSPYGLGLAEVGEQYF; CDR3nt: TGTGCCAGCAGTCCCTATGGCCTGGGACTAGCCGAGGTAGGGGAGCAGTACTTC
abundance: .; j_gene: TRBJ2-1; v_gene: TRBV3-1; d_gene: .; CDR3aa: CASSPTGTYLNEQFF; CDR3nt: TGTGCCAGCAGCCCCACCGGGACTTACCTCAATGAGCAGTTCTTC
abundance: .; j_gene: TRBJ1-2; v_gene: TRBV5-1; d_gene: TRBD1; CDR3aa: CASSPEGTGGYTF; CDR3nt: TGCGCCAGCAGCCCGGAGGGGACAGGAGGCTACACCTTC
abundance: .; j_gene: TRBJ1-6; v_gene: TRBV5-5; d_gene: .; CDR3aa: CASSFPGYNSSLHF; CDR3nt: TGTGCCAGCAGCTTTCCAGGATATAATTCATCCCTCCACTTT
abundance: few; j_gene: TRBJ2-7; v_gene: TRBV20-1; d_gene: TRBD2; CDR3aa: CSAREGTSGQSYEQYF; CDR3nt: TGCAGTGCTAGAGAAGGGACTAGCGGGCAATCCTACGAGCAGTACTTC
abundance: few; j_gene: TRBJ1-2; v_gene: TRBV5-6; d_gene: .; CDR3aa: CASSPDGNYGYTF; CDR3nt: TGTGCCAGCAGCCCCGACGGAAACTATGGCTACACCTTC
abundance: .; j_gene: TRBJ1-4; v_gene: TRBV10-3; d_gene: .; CDR3aa: CAISGITIKPPGKTSDEKLFF; CDR3nt: TGTGCCATCAGTGGAATAACGATAAAGCCACCAGGAAAAACCTCGGACGAAAAACTGTTTTTT
abundance: many; j_gene: TRBJ2-5; v_gene: TRBV7-3; d_gene: TRBD2; CDR3aa: CASSLSAGARETQYF; CDR3nt: TGTGCCAGCAGCTTATCAGCGGGGGCTAGAGAGACCCAGTACTTC
abundance: few; j_gene: TRBJ2-5; v_gene: TRBV7-2; d_gene: TRBD1; CDR3aa: CASSYWTGEETQYF; CDR3nt: TGTGCCAGCAGCTACTGGACAGGCGAAGAGACCCAGTACTTC
abundance: .; j_gene: TRBJ1-2; v_gene: TRBV5-1; d_gene: .; CDR3aa: CASSDDGDYGYTF; CDR3nt: TGCGCCAGCAGCGATGACGGGGACTATGGCTACACCTTC
abundance: .; j_gene: TRBJ1-5; v_gene: TRBV28; d_gene: .; CDR3aa: CASSLSRGQPQHF; CDR3nt: TGTGCCAGCAGTTTATCTCGGGGTCAGCCCCAGCATTTT
abundance: .; j_gene: TRBJ2-1; v_gene: TRBV29-1; d_gene: .; CDR3aa: CSVVKRGYNEQFF; CDR3nt: TGCAGCGTTGTAAAACGGGGGTACAATGAGCAGTTCTTC
abundance: .; j_gene: TRBJ1-2; v_gene: TRBV27; d_gene: .; CDR3aa: CASSFRGTAREGGYTF; CDR3nt: TGTGCCAGCAGTTTCCGAGGGACGGCTCGAGAGGGTGGCTACACCTTC
abundance: few; j_gene: TRBJ2-3; v_gene: TRBV20-1; d_gene: .; CDR3aa: CSARDPWASTADTQYF; CDR3nt: TGCAGTGCTAGAGATCCTTGGGCTAGTACGGCAGATACGCAGTATTTT
abundance: .; j_gene: TRBJ2-1; v_gene: TRBV19; d_gene: TRBD1; CDR3aa: CASSMNRGNEQFF; CDR3nt: TGTGCCAGTAGTATGAACAGGGGCAATGAGCAGTTCTTC
abundance: .; j_gene: TRBJ1-6; v_gene: TRBV2; d_gene: TRBD1; CDR3aa: CASRPRDSPNSPLHF; CDR3nt: TGTGCCAGCAGGCCCCGGGACAGCCCTAATTCACCCCTCCACTTT
abundance: .; j_gene: TRBJ2-3; v_gene: TRBV7-2; d_gene: TRBD2; CDR3aa: CASSILAESTDTQYF; CDR3nt: TGTGCCAGCAGCATCCTAGCGGAAAGCACAGATACGCAGTATTTT
abundance: few; j_gene: TRBJ1-5; v_gene: TRBV15; d_gene: .; CDR3aa: CATSRDIRAQPQHF; CDR3nt: TGTGCCACCAGCAGAGATATTAGAGCCCAGCCCCAGCATTTT
abundance: few; j_gene: TRBJ2-7; v_gene: TRBV28; d_gene: TRBD1; CDR3aa: CASRTGTYEQYF; CDR3nt: TGTGCCAGTAGGACAGGGACCTACGAGCAGTACTTC
abundance: .; j_gene: TRBJ2-7; v_gene: TRBV6-6; d_gene: .; CDR3aa: CASSLATVSVTEQYF; CDR3nt: TGTGCCAGCAGTTTAGCGACAGTCTCGGTCACCGAGCAGTACTTC
abundance: .; j_gene: TRBJ1-3; v_gene: TRBV28; d_gene: TRBD1; CDR3aa: CASRIRDRGSGNTIYF; CDR3nt: TGTGCCAGCAGGATCCGGGACAGGGGATCTGGAAACACCATATATTTT
abundance: .; j_gene: TRBJ1-2; v_gene: TRBV6-2/TRBV6-3; d_gene: TRBD1; CDR3aa: CASNDRDGIVVDYTF; CDR3nt: TGTGCCAGCAACGACAGGGATGGAATAGTGGTCGACTACACCTTC
abundance: few; j_gene: TRBJ2-5; v_gene: TRBV15; d_gene: .; CDR3aa: CATSRDRQAQETQYF; CDR3nt: TGTGCCACCAGCAGAGATAGGCAAGCGCAAGAGACCCAGTACTTC
abundance: many; j_gene: TRBJ2-7; v_gene: TRBV5-1; d_gene: TRBD2; CDR3aa: CASSLAPAGGYYEQYF; CDR3nt: TGCGCCAGCAGCTTGGCCCCAGCGGGAGGATATTACGAGCAGTACTTC
abundance: .; j_gene: TRBJ2-7; v_gene: TRBV6-5; d_gene: TRBD2; CDR3aa: CASSSMTSGGSYEQYF; CDR3nt: TGTGCCAGCAGTTCCATGACTAGCGGGGGATCCTACGAGCAGTACTTC
abundance: .; j_gene: TRBJ2-7; v_gene: TRBV28; d_gene: .; CDR3aa: CASSLSLGSDRSGEQYF; CDR3nt: TGTGCCAGCAGTTTGAGTTTAGGGTCGGACAGATCAGGCGAGCAGTACTTC
abundance: few; j_gene: TRBJ2-7; v_gene: TRBV7-6; d_gene: .; CDR3aa: CASSLAESYEQYF; CDR3nt: TGTGCCAGCAGCTTAGCGGAATCCTACGAGCAGTACTTC
abundance: few; j_gene: TRBJ1-1; v_gene: TRBV5-1; d_gene: .; CDR3aa: CASSSSDRPEAFF; CDR3nt: TGCGCCAGCAGCTCAAGCGATCGTCCTGAAGCTTTCTTT
abundance: medium-sized; j_gene: TRBJ2-3; v_gene: TRBV27; d_gene: .; CDR3aa: CASSIQGTDTQYF; CDR3nt: TGTGCCAGCAGTATACAAGGGACAGATACGCAGTATTTT
abundance: .; j_gene: TRBJ2-7; v_gene: TRBV4-1; d_gene: .; CDR3aa: CASSGVGGQSYEQYF; CDR3nt: TGCGCCAGCAGCGGGGTCGGGGGGCAATCCTACGAGCAGTACTTC
abundance: few; j_gene: TRBJ2-7; v_gene: TRBV7-2; d_gene: TRBD2; CDR3aa: CASSQGLAGGPSSYEQYF; CDR3nt: TGTGCCAGCAGCCAGGGACTAGCGGGAGGGCCCAGCTCCTACGAGCAGTACTTC
abundance: few; j_gene: TRBJ2-5; v_gene: TRBV5-6; d_gene: .; CDR3aa: CASSFRGTARETQYF; CDR3nt: TGTGCCAGCAGCTTTAGAGGTACAGCCCGAGAGACCCAGTACTTC
abundance: few; j_gene: TRBJ2-1; v_gene: TRBV29-1; d_gene: .; CDR3aa: CSVVAWGNEQFF; CDR3nt: TGCAGCGTTGTAGCGTGGGGCAATGAGCAGTTCTTC
abundance: few; j_gene: TRBJ2-3; v_gene: TRBV7-9; d_gene: .; CDR3aa: CASSFVKDTQYF; CDR3nt: TGTGCCAGCAGCTTTGTTAAAGATACGCAGTATTTT
abundance: few; j_gene: TRBJ2-1; v_gene: TRBV29-1; d_gene: .; CDR3aa: CSVPGDSYNEQFF; CDR3nt: TGCAGCGTTCCAGGGGATTCCTACAATGAGCAGTTCTTC
abundance: few; j_gene: TRBJ2-1; v_gene: TRBV20-1; d_gene: TRBD1; CDR3aa: CSARGPTGDPNNEQFF; CDR3nt: TGCAGTGCTAGGGGCCCCACAGGGGACCCGAACAATGAGCAGTTCTTC
abundance: once; j_gene: TRBJ1-2; v_gene: TRBV10-3; d_gene: .; CDR3aa: CAISVNQGPLRGGYTF; CDR3nt: TGTGCCATCAGCGTGAACCAAGGGCCCTTACGGGGAGGCTACACCTTT
abundance: .; j_gene: TRBJ2-7; v_gene: TRBV5-4; d_gene: .; CDR3aa: CASRFKGGYEQYF; CDR3nt: TGTGCCAGCAGATTCAAAGGGGGCTACGAGCAGTACTTC
abundance: .; j_gene: TRBJ1-5; v_gene: TRBV6-5; d_gene: .; CDR3aa: CASGNRQPQHF; CDR3nt: TGTGCCAGCGGGAACCGTCAGCCCCAGCATTTT
abundance: .; j_gene: TRBJ2-3; v_gene: TRBV25-1; d_gene: .; CDR3aa: CASSNRALITDTQYF; CDR3nt: TGTGCCAGCAGTAACAGGGCTCTCATCACAGATACGCAGTATTTT
abundance: .; j_gene: TRBJ1-4; v_gene: TRBV29-1; d_gene: TRBD1; CDR3aa: CSVVSRGRDEKLFF; CDR3nt: TGCAGCGTTGTGTCCAGGGGGCGCGATGAAAAACTGTTTTTT
abundance: few; j_gene: TRBJ2-5; v_gene: TRBV6-5; d_gene: .; CDR3aa: CASSYLQTEYQETQYF; CDR3nt: TGTGCCAGCAGTTATCTCCAGACAGAGTACCAAGAGACCCAGTACTTC
abundance: .; j_gene: TRBJ2-5; v_gene: TRBV29-1; d_gene: TRBD1; CDR3aa: CSVAGQGAAGTQYF; CDR3nt: TGCAGCGTTGCGGGGCAGGGGGCGGCGGGGACCCAGTACTTC
abundance: .; j_gene: TRBJ1-5; v_gene: TRBV20-1; d_gene: .; CDR3aa: CSAGQVNQPQHF; CDR3nt: TGCAGTGCCGGCCAGGTTAATCAGCCCCAGCATTTT
abundance: few; j_gene: TRBJ2-7; v_gene: TRBV4-3; d_gene: TRBD2; CDR3aa: CASSQDIGLAGLGYEQYF; CDR3nt: TGCGCCAGCAGCCAAGATATTGGGCTAGCGGGGCTCGGGTACGAGCAGTACTTC
abundance: .; j_gene: TRBJ2-5; v_gene: TRBV5-1; d_gene: .; CDR3aa: CASSLQESETQYF; CDR3nt: TGCGCCAGCAGCTTACAGGAGTCAGAGACCCAGTACTTC
abundance: .; j_gene: TRBJ1-1; v_gene: TRBV20-1; d_gene: .; CDR3aa: CSAVRGGIGEAFF; CDR3nt: TGCAGTGCCGTCCGCGGGGGGATTGGGGAAGCTTTCTTT
abundance: .; j_gene: TRBJ2-7; v_gene: TRBV27; d_gene: TRBD1; CDR3aa: CASGTGQPYEQYF; CDR3nt: TGTGCCAGTGGGACAGGCCAACCCTACGAGCAGTACTTC
abundance: .; j_gene: TRBJ2-1; v_gene: TRBV3-1; d_gene: .; CDR3aa: CAGSQGRQYNEQFF; CDR3nt: TGTGCCGGCAGCCAGGGTCGACAGTACAATGAGCAGTTCTTC
abundance: .; j_gene: TRBJ1-5; v_gene: TRBV5-6; d_gene: .; CDR3aa: CASSFGSRGGDQPQHF; CDR3nt: TGTGCCAGCAGCTTCGGCTCCAGGGGCGGGGATCAGCCCCAGCATTTT
abundance: .; j_gene: TRBJ1-2; v_gene: TRBV20-1; d_gene: TRBD1; CDR3aa: CSARDPDRENGYTF; CDR3nt: TGCAGTGCTAGAGATCCGGACAGGGAGAATGGCTACACCTTC